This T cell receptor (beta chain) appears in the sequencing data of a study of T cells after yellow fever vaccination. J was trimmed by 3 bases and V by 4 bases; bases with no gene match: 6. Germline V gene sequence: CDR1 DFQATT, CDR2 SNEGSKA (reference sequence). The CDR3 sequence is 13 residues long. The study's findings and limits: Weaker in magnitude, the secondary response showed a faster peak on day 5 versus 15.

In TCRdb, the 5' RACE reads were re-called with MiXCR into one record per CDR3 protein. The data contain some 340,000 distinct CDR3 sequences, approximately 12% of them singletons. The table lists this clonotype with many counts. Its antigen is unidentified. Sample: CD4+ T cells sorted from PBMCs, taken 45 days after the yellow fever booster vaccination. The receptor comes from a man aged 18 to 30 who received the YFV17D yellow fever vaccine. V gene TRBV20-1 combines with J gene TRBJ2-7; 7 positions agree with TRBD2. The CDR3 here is CSATSGGDYEQYF. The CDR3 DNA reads TGCAGTGCTACCTCGGGAGGCGACTACGAGCAGTACTTC.